Listed here are 18 T cell receptor beta chains from one sample, sequenced in a study of CDR3 diversity in severe acne. TCRdb re-called the PCR reads through MiXCR, storing one row per CDR3 protein. This sample has about 84,000 distinct CDR3 sequences, with around 53% found just once. The sample comprised blood. The receptors originated from a male donor in good health, without acne.

This clonotype has only one observation. This rearrangement joins TRBV7-3 to TRBJ2-2; tentatively, D is TRBD1 (5 bases). There are 18 residues in the CDR3. Germline CDR1 is SGHTA and CDR2 is FQGTGA. Trimming removed 1 base at V and 2 bases at J, with 17 bases between. The CDR3, as DNA: TGTGCCAGCAGCTTAAGCTCTGGGGCCAACGCTAACACCGGGGAGCTGTTTTTT. Protein: CASSLSSGANANTGELFF.

This clonotype turned up a few times. The chain has TRBV28 and TRBJ1-5, with TRBD1 matching over 7 bases. The ends lost 7 bases at V and 6 bases at J; junction bases unmatched: 9. The germline V gene encodes CDR1 MDHEN and CDR2 SYDVKM. The CDR3 is 14 amino acids. CDR3 region: CASTQGGDGQPQHF. The CDR3 DNA sequence: TGTGCCAGCACCCAGGGGGGAGACGGTCAGCCCCAGCATTTT.

This clonotype was detected ten times or more. The CDR3, as DNA: TGTGCCTGGAGTCACCGAGCGGGGATGGGAAACATTCAGTACTTC. This gives the protein CAWSHRAGMGNIQYF. The chain recombines TRBV30 with TRBJ2-4; TRBD2 aligns across 7 bases. V lost 2 bases to trimming and J lost 6 bases; unmatched junction nucleotides: 10. This CDR3 is 15 amino acids long. Germline-derived CDR1 and CDR2 are GTSNPN and SVGIG (reference sequence).

There are a few counts of this clonotype. The chain recombines TRBV7-9 with TRBJ1-1; no definite D call. Germline V gene sequence: CDR1 SEHNR, CDR2 FQNEAQ (reference sequence). The V end was cut by 1 base, the J end by 7 bases, with 10 bases between. CDR3 length: 13 amino acids. CDR3 protein: CASSLETYREAFF. The CDR3 region has the DNA TGTGCCAGCAGCTTAGAGACCTACCGTGAAGCTTTCTTT.

This clonotype was recorded at least ten times. The chain recombines TRBV6-5 with TRBJ2-1; 12 positions match TRBD2. The CDR3 is 14 residues long. V gave up 7 bases and J gave up 7 bases; unmatched junction bases: 5. The V gene's germline CDR1 is MNHEY and CDR2 SVGAGI. The CDR3 sequence is CASTLAGGPNEQFF. For the CDR3, the DNA is TGTGCCAGCACCCTAGCGGGGGGGCCTAATGAGCAGTTCTTC.

This clonotype was seen only once. The chain combines TRBV7-9 with TRBJ1-4, with 8 bases fitting TRBD1. This CDR3 is built from 16 residues. Germline assignment: CDR1 SEHNR and CDR2 FQNEAQ (reference sequence). V lost 1 base, J lost 4 bases, and 5 bases stayed unmatched. CDR3 nucleotides: TGTGCCAGCAGCTTAGGGCCTACAGGGGGTAATGAAAAACTGTTTTTT. Its protein product is CASSLGPTGGNEKLFF.

This clonotype was seen more than once but under ten times. The chain is built from TRBV2 and TRBJ1-5; 7 bases map to TRBD1. V dropped 3 bases and J dropped 5; count of bases not matched to a gene: 4. The V gene's germline CDR1 is SNHLY and CDR2 FYNNEI. The CDR3 extends over 14 amino acids. The CDR3 loop reads CASSDGGGDQPQHF. DNA of the CDR3: TGTGCCAGCAGTGATGGAGGGGGCGATCAGCCCCAGCATTTT.

This clonotype has at least ten counts. V gene TRBV20-1 combines with J gene TRBJ1-4, with 8 nucleotides matching TRBD1. V lost 4 bases to trimming and J lost 5 bases; unmatched junction nucleotides: 6. Germline V gene data show CDR1 as DFQATT and CDR2 as SNEGSKA (reference sequence). This CDR3 comprises 14 residues. CDR3 loop: CSATRQGQNEKLFF. The CDR3 coding sequence is TGCAGTGCTACGCGACAGGGGCAGAATGAAAAACTGTTTTTT.

V and J are TRBV20-1 and TRBJ1-5; 7 nucleotides agree with TRBD1. Germline CDR1 DFQATT, CDR2 SNEGSKA (reference sequence). This CDR3 has 13 residues. Germline trimming cut 7 bases from V and 6 bases from J; bases unmatched to any gene: 9. The CDR3 protein is CSGREQGGQPQHF. Here the CDR3 DNA reads TGCAGTGGAAGGGAGCAGGGGGGTCAGCCCCAGCATTTT.

The genes are TRBV5-1 and TRBJ2-4; D could derive from TRBD1 or TRBD2 (5 bases each). Trimming cost V 0 bases and J 1 base, with 5 bases left between them. CDR3 length equals 14 residues. The V gene's germline CDR1 is SGHRS and CDR2 YFSETQ. DNA for the CDR3: TGCGCCAGCAGCTTGGGGGGGGCCAAAAACATTCAGTACTTC. Translation: CASSLGGAKNIQYF.

The V gene is TRBV12-3 or TRBV12-4, the J gene TRBJ2-7; D possibly matches TRBD1 or TRBD2 (5 bases each). V was pared by 6 bases and J by 0 bases, with 12 bases between. The CDR3 covers 14 residues. CDR3 loop: CASSVEGHSYEQYF. CDR3 bases: TGTGCCAGCAGCGTAGAGGGGCACTCCTACGAGCAGTACTTC.

The chain couples TRBV20-1 to TRBJ2-3; 9 bases agree with TRBD2. Looked up from germline, CDR1 is DFQATT and CDR2 is SNEGSKA (reference sequence). V gave up 4 bases and J gave up 3 bases; unmatched junction bases: 5. CDR3 size: 14 residues. The CDR3 nucleotides read TGCAGTGCTACTAGCGGGATGGGGACAGATACGCAGTATTTT. It encodes CSATSGMGTDTQYF.

Ten or more counts support this clonotype. V usage is TRBV6-1 and J usage is TRBJ1-3; D not resolved. CDR3 length: 15 amino acids. V lost 4 bases and J 2 bases, leaving 12 bases between the germline ends. In germline, CDR1 is MNHNS, CDR2 SASEGT. For the CDR3, the DNA is TGTGCCAGCAGTGCCAGGACGGCTACTGGAAACACCATATATTTT. Residues: CASSARTATGNTIYF.

The rearrangement links TRBV2 to TRBJ1-5, with D hard to call. Looked up from germline, CDR1 is SNHLY and CDR2 is FYNNEI. Trimming removed 5 bases at V and 5 bases at J, with 10 bases between. There are 13 residues in the CDR3. DNA of the CDR3: TGTGCCAGCAGTTTGACCTGGGATCAGCCCCAGCATTTT. Translation gives CASSLTWDQPQHF.

There are a few counts of this clonotype. This rearrangement joins TRBV10-3 to TRBJ2-1; 9 positions match TRBD2. The CDR3 spans 15 residues. V was clipped by 2 bases and J by 6 bases; unmatched bases: 5. CDR1 is ENHRY, CDR2 SYGVKD, per germline. The CDR3: CAISEPSGTSNEQFF. Written as DNA, the CDR3 is TGTGCCATCAGTGAGCCTAGCGGGACTAGCAATGAGCAGTTCTTC.

The chain recombines TRBV24-1 with TRBJ2-5; D is unresolved. The V gene's germline CDR1 is KGHDR and CDR2 SFDVKD. The CDR3 spans 15 residues. V lost 1 base to trimming and J lost 3 bases, with 11 bases between them. The CDR3 DNA reads as TGTGCCACCAGTGATTTAAAGGACCCGAAAGAGACCCAGTACTTC. The encoded protein is CATSDLKDPKETQYF.

The chain recombines TRBV20-1 with TRBJ1-1; D unresolved. This CDR3 has 12 amino acids. CDR1 and CDR2 from the germline V gene are DFQATT and SNEGSKA (reference sequence). V lost 3 bases to trimming and J lost 5 bases, with 10 bases between them. The CDR3 region has the DNA TGCAGTGCTAGGGACCTGCGGACTGAAGCTTTCTTT. Translating it yields CSARDLRTEAFF.

The sample holds many counts of this clonotype. The chain carries TRBV4-2 and TRBJ2-6; D may be TRBD1 (5 bases). The CDR3 covers 16 residues. Trimming shortened V by 5 bases and J by 0 bases, and 11 bases separated the two germline ends. Germline V gene sequence: CDR1 LGHNA, CDR2 YNFKEQ. The CDR3 reads CASSFQGRSGANVLTF. CDR3 in DNA: TGTGCCAGCAGCTTTCAGGGTCGCTCTGGGGCCAACGTCCTGACTTTC.